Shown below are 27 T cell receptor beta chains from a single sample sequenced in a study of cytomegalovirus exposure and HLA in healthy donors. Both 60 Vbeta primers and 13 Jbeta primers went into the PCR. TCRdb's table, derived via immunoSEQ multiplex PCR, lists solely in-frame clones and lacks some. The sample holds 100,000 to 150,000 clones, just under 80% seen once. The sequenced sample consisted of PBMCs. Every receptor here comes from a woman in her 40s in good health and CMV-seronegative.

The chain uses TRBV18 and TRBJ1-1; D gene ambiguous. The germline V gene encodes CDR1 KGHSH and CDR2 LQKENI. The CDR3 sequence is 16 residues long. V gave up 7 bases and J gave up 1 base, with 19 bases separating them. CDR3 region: CASLPYSHIPNTEAFF. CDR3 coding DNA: TGTGCCAGCTTACCGTACAGTCACATACCGAACACTGAAGCTTTCTTT.

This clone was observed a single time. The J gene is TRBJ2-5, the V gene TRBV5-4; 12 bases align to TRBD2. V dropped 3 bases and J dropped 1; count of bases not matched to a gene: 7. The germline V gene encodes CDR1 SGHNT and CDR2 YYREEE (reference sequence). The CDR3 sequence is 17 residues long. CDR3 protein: CASSSTSGRVLQETQYF. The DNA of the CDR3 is TGTGCCAGCAGCTCGACTAGCGGGAGAGTCCTCCAAGAGACCCAGTACTTC. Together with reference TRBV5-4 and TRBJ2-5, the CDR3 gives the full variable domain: ETGVTQSPTHLIKTRGQQVTLRCSSQSGHNTVSWYQQALGQGPQFIFQYYREEENGRGNFPPRFSGLQFPNYSSELNVNALELDDSALYLCASSSTSGRVLQETQYFGPGTRLLVL.

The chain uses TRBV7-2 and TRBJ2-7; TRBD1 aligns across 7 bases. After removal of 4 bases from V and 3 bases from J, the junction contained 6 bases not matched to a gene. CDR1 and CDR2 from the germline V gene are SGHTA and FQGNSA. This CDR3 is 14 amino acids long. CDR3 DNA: TGTGCCAGCAGCTCGAGAGGGGGCCACTACGAGCAGTACTTC. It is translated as CASSSRGGHYEQYF.

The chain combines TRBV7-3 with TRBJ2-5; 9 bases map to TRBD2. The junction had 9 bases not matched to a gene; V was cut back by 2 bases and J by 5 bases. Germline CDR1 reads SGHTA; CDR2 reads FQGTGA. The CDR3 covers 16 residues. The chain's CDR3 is CASSLGSGGPRETQYF. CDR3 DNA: TGTGCCAGCAGCTTAGGCAGCGGGGGGCCTAGGGAGACCCAGTACTTC.

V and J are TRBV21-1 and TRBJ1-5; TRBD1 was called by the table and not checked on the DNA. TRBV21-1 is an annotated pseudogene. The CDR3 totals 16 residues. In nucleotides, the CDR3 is TGTGCCAGCCAGTGGCCAGCACGACATCTCAATCAGCCCCAGCATTTT. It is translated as CASQWPARHLNQPQHF.

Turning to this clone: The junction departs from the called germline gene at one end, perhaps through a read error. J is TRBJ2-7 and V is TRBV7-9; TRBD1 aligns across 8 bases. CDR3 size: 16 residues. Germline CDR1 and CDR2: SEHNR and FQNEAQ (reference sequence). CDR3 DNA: TGTTCCAGCAGCCCAATTTGGACAGGGACATCCTACGAGCAGTACTTC. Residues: CSSSPIWTGTSYEQYF.

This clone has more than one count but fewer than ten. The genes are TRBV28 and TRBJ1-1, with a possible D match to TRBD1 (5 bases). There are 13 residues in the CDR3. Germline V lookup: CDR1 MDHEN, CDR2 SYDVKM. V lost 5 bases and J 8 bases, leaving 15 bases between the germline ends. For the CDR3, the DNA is TGTGCCAGCAGTCCGATGGCAGGGCCCGAAGCTTTCTTT. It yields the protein CASSPMAGPEAFF.

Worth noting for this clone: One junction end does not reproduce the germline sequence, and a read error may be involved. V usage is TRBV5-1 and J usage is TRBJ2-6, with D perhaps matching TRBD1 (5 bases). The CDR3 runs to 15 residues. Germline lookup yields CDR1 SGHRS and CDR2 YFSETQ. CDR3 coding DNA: TGCGCCAGCAGCTTACAGGTCTCTGGGGCCAACGGCCTGACTTTC. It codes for CASSLQVSGANGLTF. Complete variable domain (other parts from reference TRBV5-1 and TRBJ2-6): KAGVTQTPRYLIKTRGQQVTLSCSPISGHRSVSWYQQTPGQGLQFLFEYFSETQRNKGNFPGRFSGRQFSNSRSEMNVSTLELGDSALYLCASSLQVSGANGLTFGAGSRLTVL.

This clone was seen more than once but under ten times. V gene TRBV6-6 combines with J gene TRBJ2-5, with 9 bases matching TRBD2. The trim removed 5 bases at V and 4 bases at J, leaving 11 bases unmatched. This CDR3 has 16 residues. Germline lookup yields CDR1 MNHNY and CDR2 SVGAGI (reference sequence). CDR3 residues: CASSAGTSLGGETQYF. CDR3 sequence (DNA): TGTGCCAGCAGTGCAGGGACTAGCCTCGGGGGAGAGACCCAGTACTTC.

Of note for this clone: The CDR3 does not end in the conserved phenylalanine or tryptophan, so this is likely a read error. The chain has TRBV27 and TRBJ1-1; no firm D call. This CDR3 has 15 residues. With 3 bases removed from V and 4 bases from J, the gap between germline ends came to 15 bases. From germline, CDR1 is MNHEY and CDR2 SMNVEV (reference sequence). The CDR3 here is CASSFMRAQSTEAFV. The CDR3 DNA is TGTGCCAGCAGTTTTATGCGGGCGCAGAGCACTGAAGCTTTCGTT.

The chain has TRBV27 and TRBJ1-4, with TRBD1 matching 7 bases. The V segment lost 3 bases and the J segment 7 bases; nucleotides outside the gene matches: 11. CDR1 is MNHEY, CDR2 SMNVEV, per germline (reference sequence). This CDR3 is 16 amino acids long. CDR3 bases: TGTGCCAGCAGTTTCGGCCGGGACAGCAGGGGTGAAAAACTGTTTTTT. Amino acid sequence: CASSFGRDSRGEKLFF.

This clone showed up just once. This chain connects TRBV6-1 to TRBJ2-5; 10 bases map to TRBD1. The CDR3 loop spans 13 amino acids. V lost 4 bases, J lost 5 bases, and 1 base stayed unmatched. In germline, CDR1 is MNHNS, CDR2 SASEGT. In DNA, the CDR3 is TGTGCCAGCAGTGCGGACAGGGGGGAGACCCAGTACTTC. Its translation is CASSADRGETQYF.

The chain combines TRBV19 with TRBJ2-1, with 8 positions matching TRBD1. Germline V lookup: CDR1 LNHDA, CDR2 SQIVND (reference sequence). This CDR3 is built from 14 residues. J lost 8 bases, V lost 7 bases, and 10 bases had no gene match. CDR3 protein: CASTRTGQGDEQFF. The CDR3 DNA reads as TGTGCCAGTACCAGGACAGGGCAGGGGGATGAGCAGTTCTTC.

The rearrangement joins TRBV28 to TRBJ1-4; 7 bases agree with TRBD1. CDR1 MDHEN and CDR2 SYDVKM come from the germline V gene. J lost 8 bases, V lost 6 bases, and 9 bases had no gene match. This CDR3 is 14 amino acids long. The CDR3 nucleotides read TGTGCCAGCAGCGCCGGGACAGTGGCCGAAAAACTGTTTTTT. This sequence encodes CASSAGTVAEKLFF.

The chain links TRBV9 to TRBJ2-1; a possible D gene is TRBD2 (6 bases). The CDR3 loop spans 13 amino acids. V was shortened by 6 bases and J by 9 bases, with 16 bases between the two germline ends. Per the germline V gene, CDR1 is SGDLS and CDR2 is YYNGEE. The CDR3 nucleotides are TGTGCCAGCAACGCGGGGCCCGAAGGTGAGCAGTTCTTC. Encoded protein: CASNAGPEGEQFF. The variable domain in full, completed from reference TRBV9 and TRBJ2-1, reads DSGVTQTPKHLITATGQRVTLRCSPRSGDLSVYWYQQSLDQGLQFLIQYYNGEERAKGNILERFSAQQFPDLHSELNLSSLELGDSALYFCASNAGPEGEQFFGPGTRLTVL.

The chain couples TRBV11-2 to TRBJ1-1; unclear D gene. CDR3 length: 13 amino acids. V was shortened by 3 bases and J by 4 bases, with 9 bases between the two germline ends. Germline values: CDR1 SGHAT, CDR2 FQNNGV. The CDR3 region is CASSFDKVTEAFF. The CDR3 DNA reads TGTGCCAGCAGCTTTGACAAGGTCACTGAAGCTTTCTTT.

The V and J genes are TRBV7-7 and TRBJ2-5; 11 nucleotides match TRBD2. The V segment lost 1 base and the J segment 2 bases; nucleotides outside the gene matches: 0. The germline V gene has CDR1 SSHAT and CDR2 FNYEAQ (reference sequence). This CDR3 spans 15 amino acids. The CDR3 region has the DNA TGTGCCAGCAGCTTAGGACTAGCGGGGCAAGAGACCCAGTACTTC. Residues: CASSLGLAGQETQYF.

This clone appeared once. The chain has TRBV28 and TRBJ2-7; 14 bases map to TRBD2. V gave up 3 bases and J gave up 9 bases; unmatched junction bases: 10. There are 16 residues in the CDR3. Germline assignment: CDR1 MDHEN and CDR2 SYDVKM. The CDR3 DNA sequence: TGTGCCAGCAGTTTCGGTTCGGGACTAGCGGGAGTAGGGCAGTACTTC. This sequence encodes CASSFGSGLAGVGQYF.

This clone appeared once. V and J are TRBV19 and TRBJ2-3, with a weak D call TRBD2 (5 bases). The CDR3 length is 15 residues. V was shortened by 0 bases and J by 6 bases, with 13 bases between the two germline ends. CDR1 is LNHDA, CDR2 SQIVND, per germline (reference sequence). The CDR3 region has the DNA TGTGCCAGTAGTATAGATCCTAGCCGCCGCGATACGCAGTATTTT. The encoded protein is CASSIDPSRRDTQYF.

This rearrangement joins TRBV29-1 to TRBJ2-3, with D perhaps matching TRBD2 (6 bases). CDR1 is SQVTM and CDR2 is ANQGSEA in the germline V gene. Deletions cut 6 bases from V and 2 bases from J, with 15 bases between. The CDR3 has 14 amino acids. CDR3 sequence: CSVPWGLLTDTQYF. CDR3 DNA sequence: TGCAGCGTGCCCTGGGGACTGCTCACAGATACGCAGTATTTT.

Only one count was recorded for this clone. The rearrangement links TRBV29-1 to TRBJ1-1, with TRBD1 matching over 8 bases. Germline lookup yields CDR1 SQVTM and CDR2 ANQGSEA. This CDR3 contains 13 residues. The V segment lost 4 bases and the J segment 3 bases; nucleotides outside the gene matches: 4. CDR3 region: CSVGTGSDTEAFF. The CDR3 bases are TGCAGCGTTGGGACAGGGTCGGACACTGAAGCTTTCTTT. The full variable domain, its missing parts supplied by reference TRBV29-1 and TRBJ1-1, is SAVISQKPSRDICQRGTSLTIQCQVDSQVTMMFWYRQQPGQSLTLIATANQGSEATYESGFVIDKFPISRPNLTFSTLTVSNMSPEDSSIYLCSVGTGSDTEAFFGQGTRLTVV.

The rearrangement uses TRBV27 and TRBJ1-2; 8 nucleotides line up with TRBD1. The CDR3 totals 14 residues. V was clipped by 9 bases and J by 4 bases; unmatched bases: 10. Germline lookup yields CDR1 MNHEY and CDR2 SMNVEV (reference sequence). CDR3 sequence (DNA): TGTGCCAGTTACGGACAGGGAAGGGGCTATGGCTACACCTTC. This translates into CASYGQGRGYGYTF.

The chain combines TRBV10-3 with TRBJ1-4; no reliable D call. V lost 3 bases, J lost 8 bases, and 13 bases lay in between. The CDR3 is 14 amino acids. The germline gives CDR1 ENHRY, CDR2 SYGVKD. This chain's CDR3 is CAISDRGANEKLFF. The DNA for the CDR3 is TGTGCCATCAGTGACCGGGGAGCAAACGAAAAACTGTTTTTT.

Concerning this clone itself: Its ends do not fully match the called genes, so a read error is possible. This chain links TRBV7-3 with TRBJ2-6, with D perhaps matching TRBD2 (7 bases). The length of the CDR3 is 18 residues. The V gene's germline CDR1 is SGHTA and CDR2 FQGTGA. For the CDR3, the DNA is TGTGCCAGCAGCTTACGGGGGCTAGCGGACTCTGGGGCCAACGGCCTGACTTTC. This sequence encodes CASSLRGLADSGANGLTF.

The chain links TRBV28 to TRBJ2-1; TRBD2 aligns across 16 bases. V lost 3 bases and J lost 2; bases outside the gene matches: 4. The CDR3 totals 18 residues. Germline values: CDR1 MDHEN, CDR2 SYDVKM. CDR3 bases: TGTGCCAGCAGTTTTGAAGGGACTAGCGGGGGGGCCTACAATGAGCAGTTCTTC. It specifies CASSFEGTSGGAYNEQFF.

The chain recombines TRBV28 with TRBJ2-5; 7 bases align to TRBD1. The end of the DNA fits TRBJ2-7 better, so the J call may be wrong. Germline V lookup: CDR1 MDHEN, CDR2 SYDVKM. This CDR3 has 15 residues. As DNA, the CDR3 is TGTGCCAGCACCACTATCCGGGACAGCCCCTACGAGCAGTACTTC. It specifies CASTTIRDSPYEQYF.

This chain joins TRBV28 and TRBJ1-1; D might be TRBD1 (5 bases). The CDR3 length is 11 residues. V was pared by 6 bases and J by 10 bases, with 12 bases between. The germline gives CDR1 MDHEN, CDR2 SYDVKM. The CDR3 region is CASSSVRGAFF. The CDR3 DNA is TGTGCCAGCAGCTCCGTAAGGGGAGCTTTCTTT. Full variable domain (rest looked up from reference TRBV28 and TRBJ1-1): DVKVTQSSRYLVKRTGEKVFLECVQDMDHENMFWYRQDPGLGLRLIYFSYDVKMKEKGDIPEGYSVSREKKERFSLILESASTNQTSMYLCASSSVRGAFFGQGTRLTVV.